This T cell receptor (beta chain) was obtained from a study of T cell clonality in common variable immunodeficiency. Whole-study findings and limits: In common variable immunodeficiency, TCR beta chains reportedly carried fewer deletions and N-nucleotide insertions.

As for this clone: As yet, its antigen is unknown. The CDR3 end lies 3 residues beyond the end of the read and is filled in from the germline J gene.

Heparinized whole blood, roughly 4.5 to 9 ml, came from each donor. Trimming pared 5 bases from V and 4 bases from J, leaving 12 bases between. The germline CDR1 and CDR2 sequences are SGHVS and FNYEAQ. There are 13 residues in the CDR3. Produced via immunoSEQ multiplex PCR; TCRdb's table is partial and in-frame only. The sample yields some 19,000 clones, without any singletons. The sequence was obtained from a human donor with common variable immunodeficiency. Sample: peripheral blood mononuclear cells. This rearrangement joins TRBV7-6 to TRBJ2-7; possibly TRBD2 for D (6 bases). The CDR3 sequence: CASSPGTGYEQYF. CDR3 DNA (partial): TGTGCCAGCAGCCCCGGGACTGGTTACGAG.